This section outlines one T cell receptor (beta chain) sequence together with its context. Its antigen target is currently unknown. Per-base quality was not reported, and no clone a single base away is much larger than it. The data derive from a study of patients and donors after allogeneic stem cell transplantation (dated by TCRdb to about 2020). Receptor amplification or capture employed RT-PCR. The listed sequencing device is NextSeq 550. TCRdb reprocessed the public reads (quality trimming at Q25 with fastp, clone calling with MiXCR) and kept in-frame beta chains. Merged by CDR3 protein, the rows form single entries marked with the most common genes and DNA. The sample table holds approximately 200,000 distinct CDR3 sequences, of which less than 45% were seen once. The ten biggest clones cover about 33% of the sample. The CDR3 runs 13 amino acids, cysteine and phenylalanine included. The DNA shown is the 39-base CDR3, in frame from base 1. The V end loses 4 bases and the J end loses 7 bases, and a stretch of 8 bases separates them. Per the germline V gene, SNHLY is the CDR1 and FYNNEI is the CDR2.

The sequence joins TRBV2 to TRBJ1-6; TRBD1 might be the D gene, on 5 matching bases. The source of this sequence is a human donor who was either an allogeneic HSCT recipient or a stem cell or donor lymphocyte infusion donor (not recorded which). It is not recorded whose cells these are; they may come from a transplant donor. Sequencing was carried out using blood, either unsorted or a sorted T cell fraction (not recorded which). The CDR3 region reads CASSGGTNSPLHF. The nucleotide sequence reads TGTGCCAGCAGTGGTGGGACGAATTCACCCCTCCACTTT.